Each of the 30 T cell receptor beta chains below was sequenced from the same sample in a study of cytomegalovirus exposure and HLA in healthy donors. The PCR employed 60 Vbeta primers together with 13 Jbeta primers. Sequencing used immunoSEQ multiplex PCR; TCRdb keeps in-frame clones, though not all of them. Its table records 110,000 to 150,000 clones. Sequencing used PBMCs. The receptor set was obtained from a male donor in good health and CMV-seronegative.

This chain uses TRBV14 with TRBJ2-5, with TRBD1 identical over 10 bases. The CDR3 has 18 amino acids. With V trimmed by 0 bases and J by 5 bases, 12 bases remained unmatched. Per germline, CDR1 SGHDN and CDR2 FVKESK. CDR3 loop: CASSQEAGTGVQWETQYF. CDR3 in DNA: TGTGCCAGCAGCCAAGAGGCCGGGACAGGGGTTCAGTGGGAGACCCAGTACTTC.

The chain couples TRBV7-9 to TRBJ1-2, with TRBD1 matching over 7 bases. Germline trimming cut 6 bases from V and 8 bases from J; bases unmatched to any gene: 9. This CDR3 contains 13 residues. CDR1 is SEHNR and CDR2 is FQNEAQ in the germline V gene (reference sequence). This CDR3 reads CASSFQGDVGYTF. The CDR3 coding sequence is TGTGCCAGCAGTTTCCAGGGGGATGTAGGCTACACCTTC.

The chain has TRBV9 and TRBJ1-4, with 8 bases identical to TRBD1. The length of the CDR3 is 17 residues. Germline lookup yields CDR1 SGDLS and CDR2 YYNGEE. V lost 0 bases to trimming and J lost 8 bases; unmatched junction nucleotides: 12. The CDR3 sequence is CASSVDGQGLIGEKLFF. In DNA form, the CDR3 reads TGTGCCAGCAGCGTAGACGGACAGGGTTTGATAGGAGAAAAACTGTTTTTT.

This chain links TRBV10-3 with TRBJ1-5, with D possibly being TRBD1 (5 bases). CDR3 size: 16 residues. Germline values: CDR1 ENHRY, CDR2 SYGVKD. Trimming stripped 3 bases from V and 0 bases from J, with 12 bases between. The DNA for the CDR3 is TGTGCCATCAGTGATAAGGGGCGGAATAGCAATCAGCCCCAGCATTTT. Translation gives CAISDKGRNSNQPQHF.

The chain's CDR3 is CAWSVQGVSEKLFF. CDR3 coding DNA: TGTGCCTGGAGTGTACAGGGGGTCAGTGAAAAACTGTTTTTT. The genes are TRBV30 and TRBJ1-4; 8 positions match TRBD1. V was clipped by 0 bases and J by 7 bases; unmatched bases: 4. The CDR3 length is 14 residues. Germline values: CDR1 GTSNPN, CDR2 SVGIG (reference sequence).

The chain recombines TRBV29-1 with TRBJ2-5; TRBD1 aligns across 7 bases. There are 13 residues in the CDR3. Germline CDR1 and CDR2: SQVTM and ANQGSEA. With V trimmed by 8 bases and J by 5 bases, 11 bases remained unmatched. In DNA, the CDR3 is TGCAGCTTAAGACAGGGTCTTGTGGAGACCCAGTACTTC. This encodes CSLRQGLVETQYF.

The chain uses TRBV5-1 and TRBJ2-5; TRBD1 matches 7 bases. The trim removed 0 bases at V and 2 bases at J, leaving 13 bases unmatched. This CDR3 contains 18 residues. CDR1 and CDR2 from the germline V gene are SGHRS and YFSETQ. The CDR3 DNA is TGCGCCAGCAGCTTGGTTAGGGGGCTCGGGCAGTGGCAAGAGACCCAGTACTTC. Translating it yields CASSLVRGLGQWQETQYF.

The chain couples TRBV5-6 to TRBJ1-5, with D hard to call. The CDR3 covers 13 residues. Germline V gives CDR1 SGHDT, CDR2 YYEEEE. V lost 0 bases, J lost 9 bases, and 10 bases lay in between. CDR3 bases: TGTGCCAGCAGCTTGGCCATCGGTTGGCCCCAGCATTTT. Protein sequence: CASSLAIGWPQHF.

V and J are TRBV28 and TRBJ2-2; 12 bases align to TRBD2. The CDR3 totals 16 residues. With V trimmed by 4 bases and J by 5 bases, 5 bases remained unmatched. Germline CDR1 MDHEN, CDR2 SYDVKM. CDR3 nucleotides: TGTGCCAGCAGTTCACCGACTAGCGGGGGAACCGGGGAGCTGTTTTTT. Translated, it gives CASSSPTSGGTGELFF.

DNA for the CDR3: TGTGCCAGCACAGAGGTAGGGGACACTGAAGCTTTCTTT. Its protein product is CASTEVGDTEAFF. The chain links TRBV6-5 to TRBJ1-1, with a weak D call TRBD1 (5 bases). Germline-derived CDR1 and CDR2 are MNHEY and SVGAGI. This CDR3 is 13 amino acids long. The V and J ends lost 7 bases and 3 bases respectively, with 12 bases between them.

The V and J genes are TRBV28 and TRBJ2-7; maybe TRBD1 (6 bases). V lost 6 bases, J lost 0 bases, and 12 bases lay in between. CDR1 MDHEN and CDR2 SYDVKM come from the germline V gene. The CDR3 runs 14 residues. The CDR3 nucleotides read TGTGCCAGCAGCACGGAGGACAGCTCCTACGAGCAGTACTTC. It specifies CASSTEDSSYEQYF.

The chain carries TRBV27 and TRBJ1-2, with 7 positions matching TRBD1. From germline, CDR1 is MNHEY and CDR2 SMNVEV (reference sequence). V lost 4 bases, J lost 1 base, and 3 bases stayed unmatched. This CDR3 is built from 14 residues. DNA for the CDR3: TGTGCCAGCAGTTCGGACAGGCTTAACTATGGCTACACCTTC. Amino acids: CASSSDRLNYGYTF.

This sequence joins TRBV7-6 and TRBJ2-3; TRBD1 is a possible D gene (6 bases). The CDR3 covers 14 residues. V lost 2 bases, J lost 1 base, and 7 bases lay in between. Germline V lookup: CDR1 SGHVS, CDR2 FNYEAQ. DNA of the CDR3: TGTGCCAGCAGCTTAAACAGGGGCACAGATACGCAGTATTTT. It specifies CASSLNRGTDTQYF.

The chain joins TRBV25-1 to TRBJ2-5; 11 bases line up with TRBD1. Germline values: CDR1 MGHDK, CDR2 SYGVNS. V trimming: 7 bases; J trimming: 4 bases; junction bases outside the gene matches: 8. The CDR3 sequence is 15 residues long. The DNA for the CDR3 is TGTGCCAGCACCAGTAGGGGGACAGGGGGAGAGACCCAGTACTTC. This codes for CASTSRGTGGETQYF.

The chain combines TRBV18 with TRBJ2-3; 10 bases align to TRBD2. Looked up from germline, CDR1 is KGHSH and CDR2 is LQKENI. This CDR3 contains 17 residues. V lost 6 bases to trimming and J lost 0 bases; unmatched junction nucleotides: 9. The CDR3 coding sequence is TGTGCCAGCTCCCCCCTCTTACTAGCGGGGAGCACAGATACGCAGTATTTT. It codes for CASSPLLLAGSTDTQYF.

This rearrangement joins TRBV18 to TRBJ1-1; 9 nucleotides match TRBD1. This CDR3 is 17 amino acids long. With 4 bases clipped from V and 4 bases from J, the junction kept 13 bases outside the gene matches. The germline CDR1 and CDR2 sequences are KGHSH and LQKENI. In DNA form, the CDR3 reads TGTGCCAGCTCACAGATTCTACAGGGGGCGACGGGCACTGAAGCTTTCTTT. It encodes CASSQILQGATGTEAFF.

DNA for the CDR3: TGTGCCAGCTCACAAGCGGTCACATCAGCCAACACTGAAGCTTTCTTT. Translated: CASSQAVTSANTEAFF. This sequence joins TRBV18 and TRBJ1-1, with D unclear. V was clipped by 4 bases and J by 2 bases, with 17 bases between them. The length of the CDR3 is 16 residues. Germline V CDR1 and CDR2: KGHSH, LQKENI. Combining the CDR3 with reference TRBV18 and TRBJ1-1 gives the whole variable domain NAGVMQNPRHLVRRRGQEARLRCSPMKGHSHVYWYRQLPEEGLKFMVYLQKENIIDESGMPKERFSAEFPKEGPSILRIQQVVRGDSAAYFCASSQAVTSANTEAFFGQGTRLTVV.

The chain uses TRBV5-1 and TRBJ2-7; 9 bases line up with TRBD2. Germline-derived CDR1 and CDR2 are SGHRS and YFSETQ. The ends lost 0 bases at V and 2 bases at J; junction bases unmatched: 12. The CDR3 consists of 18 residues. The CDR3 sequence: CASSLEVSGSRTAYEQYF. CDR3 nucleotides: TGCGCCAGCAGCTTGGAGGTTAGCGGGAGCAGGACGGCCTACGAGCAGTACTTC.

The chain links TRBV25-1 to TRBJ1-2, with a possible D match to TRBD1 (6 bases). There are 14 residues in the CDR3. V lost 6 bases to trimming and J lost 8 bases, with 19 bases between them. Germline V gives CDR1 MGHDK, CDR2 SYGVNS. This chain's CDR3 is CASSHPRQVGGYTF. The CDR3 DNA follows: TGTGCCAGCAGCCACCCCCGACAGGTCGGAGGCTACACCTTC.

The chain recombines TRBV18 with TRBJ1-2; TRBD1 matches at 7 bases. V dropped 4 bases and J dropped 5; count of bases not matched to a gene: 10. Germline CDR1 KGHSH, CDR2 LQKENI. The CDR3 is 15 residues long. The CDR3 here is CASSRREGADYGYTF. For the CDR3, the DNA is TGTGCCAGCTCACGACGAGAGGGGGCGGATTATGGCTACACCTTC.

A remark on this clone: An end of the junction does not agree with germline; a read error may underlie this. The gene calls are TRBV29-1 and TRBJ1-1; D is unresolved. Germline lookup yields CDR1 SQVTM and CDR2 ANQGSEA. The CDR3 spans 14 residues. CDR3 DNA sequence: TGCAGCGTGGAAGTCCCGAGAGGGAACACTGAAGCTTTCTTT. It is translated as CSVEVPRGNTEAFF.

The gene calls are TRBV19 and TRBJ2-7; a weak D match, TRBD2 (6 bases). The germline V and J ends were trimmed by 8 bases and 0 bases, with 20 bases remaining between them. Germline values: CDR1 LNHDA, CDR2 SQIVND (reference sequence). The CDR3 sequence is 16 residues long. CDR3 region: CASQASGQARSYEQYF. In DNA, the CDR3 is TGTGCCAGTCAGGCGAGCGGGCAGGCCCGCTCCTACGAGCAGTACTTC.

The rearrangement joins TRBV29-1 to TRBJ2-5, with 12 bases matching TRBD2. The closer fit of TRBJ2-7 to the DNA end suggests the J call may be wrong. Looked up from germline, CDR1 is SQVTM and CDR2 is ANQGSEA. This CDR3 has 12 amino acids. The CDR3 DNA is TGCAGCGCTAGCGGGAGGGCCCACGAGCAGTACTTC. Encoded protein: CSASGRAHEQYF.

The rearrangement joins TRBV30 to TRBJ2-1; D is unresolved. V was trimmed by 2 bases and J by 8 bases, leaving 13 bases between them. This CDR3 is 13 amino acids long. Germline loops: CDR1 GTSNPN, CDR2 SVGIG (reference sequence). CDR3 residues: CAWSIELVDEQFF. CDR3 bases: TGTGCCTGGAGTATAGAGCTAGTCGATGAGCAGTTCTTC.

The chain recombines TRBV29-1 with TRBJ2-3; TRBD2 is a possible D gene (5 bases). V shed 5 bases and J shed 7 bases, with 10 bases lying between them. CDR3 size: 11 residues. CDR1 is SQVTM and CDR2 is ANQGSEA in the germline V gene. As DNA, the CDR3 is TGCAGCGTTCCGGAGGATCATACGCAGTATTTT. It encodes CSVPEDHTQYF.

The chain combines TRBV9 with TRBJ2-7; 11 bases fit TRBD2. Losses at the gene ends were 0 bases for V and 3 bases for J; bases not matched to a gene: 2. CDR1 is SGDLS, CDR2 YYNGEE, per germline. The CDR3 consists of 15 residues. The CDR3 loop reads CASSVDTSGSYEQYF. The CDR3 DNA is TGTGCCAGCAGCGTAGATACTAGCGGGAGCTACGAGCAGTACTTC.

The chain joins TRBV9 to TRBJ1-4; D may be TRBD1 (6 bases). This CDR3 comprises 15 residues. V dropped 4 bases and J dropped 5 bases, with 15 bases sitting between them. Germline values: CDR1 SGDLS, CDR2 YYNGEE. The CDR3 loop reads CASSKQGGGNEKLFF. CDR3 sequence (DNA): TGTGCCAGCAGCAAACAGGGAGGGGGAAATGAAAAACTGTTTTTT.

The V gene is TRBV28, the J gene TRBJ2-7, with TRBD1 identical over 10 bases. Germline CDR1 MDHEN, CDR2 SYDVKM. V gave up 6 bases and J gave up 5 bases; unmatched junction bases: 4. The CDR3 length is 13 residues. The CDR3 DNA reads TGTGCCAGCAGAGTGACAGGGGGCAACGAGCAGTACTTC. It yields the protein CASRVTGGNEQYF. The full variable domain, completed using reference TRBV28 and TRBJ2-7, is DVKVTQSSRYLVKRTGEKVFLECVQDMDHENMFWYRQDPGLGLRLIYFSYDVKMKEKGDIPEGYSVSREKKERFSLILESASTNQTSMYLCASRVTGGNEQYFGPGTRLTVT.

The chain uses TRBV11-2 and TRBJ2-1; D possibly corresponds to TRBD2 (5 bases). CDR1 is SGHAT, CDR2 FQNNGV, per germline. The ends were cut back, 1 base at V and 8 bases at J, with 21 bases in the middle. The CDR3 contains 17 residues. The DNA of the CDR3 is TGTGCCAGCAGCTTAGGCACAGCGGAGATGTTCTGGGATGAGCAGTTCTTC. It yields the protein CASSLGTAEMFWDEQFF.

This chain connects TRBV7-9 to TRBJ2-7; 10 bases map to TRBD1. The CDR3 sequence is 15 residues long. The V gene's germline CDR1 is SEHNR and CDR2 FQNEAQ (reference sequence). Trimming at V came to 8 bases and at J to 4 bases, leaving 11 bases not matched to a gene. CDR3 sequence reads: CASASSPDRGYEQYF. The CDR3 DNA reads TGTGCCAGCGCCTCTTCCCCGGACAGGGGGTACGAGCAGTACTTC.